The clone carrying this TCR beta chain was observed a few times. Its specificity is unknown. Using a J-beta primer mix together with a sample-barcoded 5' primer, a second PCR was run for roughly 6 to 11 cycles. TCRdb analysed the 5' RACE reads with MiXCR anew, one entry per CDR3 protein. The table shows under 2,000,000 distinct CDR3 sequences, with 49% occurring only once. The sample originates from a study of blood T cells in healthy people across ages. CDR3 length: 15 amino acids. V lost 4 bases, J lost 5 bases, and 10 bases stayed unmatched. The germline gives CDR1 MNHNY, CDR2 SVGAGI (reference sequence). Overall study findings and caveats: Any conclusive comparison of naive versus antigen-experienced cells was prevented by using unsorted PBMCs.

The chain joins TRBV6-6 to TRBJ1-2, with 7 positions matching TRBD1. The TCR sequence derives from a woman between 40 and 50 years old in good health. Material for sequencing was blood. The CDR3 nucleotides read TGTGCCAGCAGTTCGCCCAGGGGGGCAGGGTATGGCTACACCTTC. Translated, it gives CASSSPRGAGYGYTF.